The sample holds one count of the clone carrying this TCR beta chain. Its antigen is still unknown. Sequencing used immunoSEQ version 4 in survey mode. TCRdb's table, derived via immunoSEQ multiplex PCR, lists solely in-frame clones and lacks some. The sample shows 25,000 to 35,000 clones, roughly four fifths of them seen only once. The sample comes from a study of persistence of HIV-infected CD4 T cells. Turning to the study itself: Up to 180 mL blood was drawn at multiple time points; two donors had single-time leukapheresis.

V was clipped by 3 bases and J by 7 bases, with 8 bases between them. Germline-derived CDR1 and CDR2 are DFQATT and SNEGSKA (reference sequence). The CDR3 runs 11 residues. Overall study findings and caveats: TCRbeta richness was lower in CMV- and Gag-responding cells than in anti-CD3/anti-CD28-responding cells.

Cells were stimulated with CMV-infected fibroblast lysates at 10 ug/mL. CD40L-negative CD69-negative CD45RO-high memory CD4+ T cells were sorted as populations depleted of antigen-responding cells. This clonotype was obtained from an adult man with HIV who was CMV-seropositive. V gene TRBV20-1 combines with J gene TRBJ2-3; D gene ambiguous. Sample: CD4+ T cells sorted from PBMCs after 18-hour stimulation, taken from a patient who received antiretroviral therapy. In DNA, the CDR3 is TGCAGTGCTAGCCTCGGTAATACGCAGTATTTT. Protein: CSASLGNTQYF.